This T cell receptor (beta chain) was retrieved from a study of cytomegalovirus exposure and HLA in healthy donors. At the level of the study: Previous work identified roughly 110 million unique TCR beta sequences from around 200 million T cells. Genotyping of 400 or so donors showed that roughly 80% belonged to the Caucasian-associated ancestry cluster.

The primer mix had 60 Vbeta and 13 Jbeta primers. The table came from immunoSEQ multiplex PCR; TCRdb's copy has only in-frame clones and leaves some out. The sample lists around 100,000 clones; 76% were seen once. Healthy bone marrow donors made up the donor group. This clone has only a few counts. Material for sequencing was PBMCs. The sequence was obtained from a woman between 18 and 29 years old in good health and CMV-seropositive.

The CDR3 region is CASSQTGSSVQETQYF. In DNA, the CDR3 is TGCGCCAGCAGTCAGACAGGGTCTTCCGTCCAAGAGACCCAGTACTTC. The genes are TRBV5-1 and TRBJ2-5, with 7 nucleotides matching TRBD1. V lost 5 bases to trimming and J lost 1 base; unmatched junction nucleotides: 11. The CDR3 has 16 amino acids. From germline, CDR1 is SGHRS and CDR2 YFSETQ.